This passage covers 24 T cell receptor beta chains from one sample sequenced in a study of blood T cell repertoires in COVID-19. Profiled with immunoSEQ multiplex PCR; TCRdb holds only in-frame clones, not every one. The sample holds more than 150,000 clones, about four fifths seen once. Sequenced: peripheral blood. These receptors came from a man between 60 and 75 years old with acute or convalescent COVID-19.

V is TRBV18 and J is TRBJ2-2; unclear D gene. Trimming took 4 bases from V and 0 from J, leaving 9 bases between them. From germline, CDR1 is KGHSH and CDR2 LQKENI. The CDR3 is made up of 15 amino acids. The chain's CDR3 is CASSLTYANTGELFF. CDR3 sequence (DNA): TGTGCCAGCTCACTCACATACGCGAACACCGGGGAGCTGTTTTTT. The whole variable domain, filled in from reference TRBV18 and TRBJ2-2, reads NAGVMQNPRHLVRRRGQEARLRCSPMKGHSHVYWYRQLPEEGLKFMVYLQKENIIDESGMPKERFSAEFPKEGPSILRIQQVVRGDSAAYFCASSLTYANTGELFFGEGSRLTVL.

V is TRBV18 and J is TRBJ2-2; a weak D match, TRBD2 (6 bases). The CDR3 runs 16 residues. Trimming cost V 3 bases and J 4 bases, with 15 bases left between them. Germline loops: CDR1 KGHSH, CDR2 LQKENI. The CDR3 sequence is CASSPASRRGTGELFF. CDR3 nucleotides: TGTGCCAGCTCACCGGCCAGTCGGAGGGGCACCGGGGAGCTGTTTTTT.

V usage is TRBV5-4 and J usage is TRBJ1-2; possibly TRBD1 for D (6 bases). Germline V CDR1 and CDR2: SGHNT, YYREEE (reference sequence). Trimming shortened V by 2 bases and J by 2 bases, and 10 bases separated the two germline ends. The CDR3 has 14 residues. The CDR3 bases are TGTGCCAGCAGCTTCCGGACAGAGAACTATGGCTACACCTTC. Protein product: CASSFRTENYGYTF.

This clone was observed a single time. V usage is TRBV19 and J usage is TRBJ1-2; D ambiguous. Germline assignment: CDR1 LNHDA and CDR2 SQIVND (reference sequence). This CDR3 is 15 amino acids long. V gave up 5 bases and J gave up 0 bases, with 13 bases separating them. Here the CDR3 reads CASSPAGGTNYGYTF. The CDR3 DNA sequence: TGTGCCAGTAGTCCCGCCGGAGGTACTAACTATGGCTACACCTTC.

The V call is TRBV29-1, the J call TRBJ1-1, with a tentative D call TRBD1 (5 bases). The CDR3 is 15 amino acids. Germline CDR1 SQVTM, CDR2 ANQGSEA. The V end lost 2 bases, the J end lost 2 bases, and 15 bases lay between the germline ends. The CDR3, as DNA: TGCAGCGTTGAAAAAGGGGCGGGGCGTAACACTGAAGCTTTCTTT. Its protein is CSVEKGAGRNTEAFF.

The chain couples TRBV7-2 to TRBJ2-2, with a weak D call TRBD1 (6 bases). This CDR3 contains 16 residues. Germline V gene data show CDR1 as SGHTA and CDR2 as FQGNSA. V lost 4 bases to trimming and J lost 0 bases, with 12 bases between them. CDR3 residues: CASSSRDITNTGELFF. CDR3 sequence (DNA): TGTGCCAGCAGCTCCAGGGACATAACGAACACCGGGGAGCTGTTTTTT.

With respect to this clone: Other DNA sequences in the same sample also yield this CDR3. The rearrangement links TRBV6-5 to TRBJ1-2; 7 positions match TRBD1. V was pared by 5 bases and J by 2 bases, with 2 bases of the junction left unmatched. The CDR3 has 13 residues. Looked up from germline, CDR1 is MNHEY and CDR2 is SVGAGI. The CDR3: CASSPGGNYGYTF. CDR3 coding DNA: TGTGCCAGCAGTCCAGGGGGGAACTATGGCTACACCTTC.

The chain combines TRBV5-1 with TRBJ1-2; a weak D match, TRBD1 (6 bases). CDR3 length equals 18 residues. In germline, CDR1 is SGHRS, CDR2 YFSETQ. Deletions cut 0 bases from V and 4 bases from J, with 22 bases between. The DNA for the CDR3 is TGCGCCAGCAGCTTGGGGGGGGGCACTCGCCGGACTGGCTATGGCTACACCTTC. Its translation is CASSLGGGTRRTGYGYTF.

The chain joins TRBV2 to TRBJ1-4; 8 bases match TRBD1. J gave up 4 bases and V 6 bases, and 7 bases lay outside the gene matches. The V gene's germline CDR1 is SNHLY and CDR2 FYNNEI. CDR3 size: 15 residues. CDR3 residues: CASSPGTGVNEKLFF. Here the CDR3 DNA reads TGTGCCAGCAGCCCCGGGACAGGCGTTAATGAAAAACTGTTTTTT.

In regard to this clone: The junction and the germline gene differ at one end; a read error may be behind it. The rearrangement links TRBV19 to TRBJ1-2, with 9 bases matching TRBD1. Germline V gene data show CDR1 as LNHDA and CDR2 as SQIVND (reference sequence). The CDR3 sequence is 14 residues long. DNA of the CDR3: TGTGCCAGTAGTTTTACCGACAGGGGGTATGCCTACACCTTC. Translation: CASSFTDRGYAYTF.

The genes are TRBV18 and TRBJ2-3, with D uncertain. Germline CDR1 KGHSH, CDR2 LQKENI. The CDR3 spans 13 residues. With 4 bases removed from V and 2 bases from J, the gap between germline ends came to 7 bases. The CDR3 spells CASSRLPTDTQYF. The CDR3 DNA follows: TGTGCCAGCTCACGACTCCCCACAGATACGCAGTATTTT.

The chain uses TRBV4-1 and TRBJ2-5; D gene ambiguous. The germline V and J ends were trimmed by 5 bases and 7 bases, with 11 bases remaining between them. The germline V gene encodes CDR1 MGHRA and CDR2 YSYEKL. The length of the CDR3 is 12 residues. CDR3 sequence: CASSGVPGTQYF. CDR3 nucleotide sequence: TGCGCCAGCAGCGGTGTCCCGGGGACCCAGTACTTC.

V and J are TRBV18 and TRBJ1-1; D gene uncertain. This CDR3 is built from 15 residues. Looked up from germline, CDR1 is KGHSH and CDR2 is LQKENI. Trimming took off 3 bases at V and 1 base at J, with 12 bases between the two ends. The DNA of the CDR3 is TGTGCCAGCTCACCCTCGGGGAGTGGGAACACTGAAGCTTTCTTT. Residues: CASSPSGSGNTEAFF.

The V call is TRBV9, the J call TRBJ2-2; 8 positions match TRBD2. The junction had 14 bases not matched to a gene; V was cut back by 0 bases and J by 7 bases. The CDR3 consists of 18 residues. Looked up from germline, CDR1 is SGDLS and CDR2 is YYNGEE. CDR3 sequence reads: CASSVEIGAGELDGELFF. CDR3 DNA: TGTGCCAGCAGCGTAGAAATCGGAGCGGGAGAATTGGACGGGGAGCTGTTTTTT. Full variable domain (remainder filled in from reference TRBV9 and TRBJ2-2): DSGVTQTPKHLITATGQRVTLRCSPRSGDLSVYWYQQSLDQGLQFLIQYYNGEERAKGNILERFSAQQFPDLHSELNLSSLELGDSALYFCASSVEIGAGELDGELFFGEGSRLTVL.

This clone was counted between two and nine times. The CDR3 nucleotides are TGTGCCAGCGGACGGGGGGGTAAAATCACACAGCATTTT. Translated, it gives CASGRGGKITQHF. V usage is TRBV28 and J usage is TRBJ1-5; a weak D match, TRBD1 (5 bases). V was trimmed by 8 bases and J by 13 bases, leaving 21 bases between them. The CDR3 extends over 13 amino acids. CDR1 and CDR2 (germline): MDHEN, SYDVKM.

In this sample, this clone turned up a few times. This chain connects TRBV30 to TRBJ1-5, with D possibly matching TRBD1 (5 bases). The V end was cut by 3 bases, the J end by 5 bases, with 17 bases between. Germline lookup yields CDR1 GTSNPN and CDR2 SVGIG (reference sequence). The CDR3 loop spans 15 amino acids. The CDR3 reads CAWSLRGGLDQPQHF. The DNA for the CDR3 is TGTGCCTGGAGCCTCCGTGGGGGGTTAGATCAGCCCCAGCATTTT.

J is TRBJ2-1 and V is TRBV6-5; 9 nucleotides agree with TRBD2. This CDR3 is built from 15 residues. V lost 6 bases, J lost 7 bases, and 10 bases stayed unmatched. The germline gives CDR1 MNHEY, CDR2 SVGAGI. This CDR3 is CASSSPGLAKNEQFF. The CDR3 DNA sequence: TGTGCCAGCAGCTCCCCGGGACTAGCTAAAAATGAGCAGTTCTTC.

The gene calls are TRBV12-3 or TRBV12-4 and TRBJ1-3; D is unresolved. The CDR3 extends over 13 amino acids. The germline V and J ends were trimmed by 6 bases and 0 bases, with 6 bases remaining between them. CDR3 DNA: TGTGCCAGCAGAAAAGCCTCTGGAAACACCATATATTTT. This encodes CASRKASGNTIYF.

The chain employs TRBV29-1 and TRBJ2-4, with a possible D match to TRBD1 (5 bases). The CDR3 contains 14 residues. Germline-derived CDR1 and CDR2 are SQVTM and ANQGSEA. Trimming took 5 bases from V and 3 from J, leaving 14 bases between them. CDR3 protein: CSVSKGAVKNIQYF. The DNA for the CDR3 is TGCAGCGTTTCCAAAGGGGCGGTCAAAAACATTCAGTACTTC.

Turning to this clone: At the DNA level, this CDR3 is encoded by other sequences in the same sample as well. The rearrangement joins TRBV29-1 to TRBJ2-5; 7 positions match TRBD2. CDR3 length: 13 amino acids. CDR1 SQVTM and CDR2 ANQGSEA come from the germline V gene. The V segment lost 4 bases and the J segment 2 bases; nucleotides outside the gene matches: 4. The CDR3 DNA follows: TGCAGCGTTGGGGAGGGGAGGCAAGAGACCCAGTACTTC. Its protein product is CSVGEGRQETQYF.

This clone has a single count. V usage is TRBV5-4 and J usage is TRBJ2-1, with TRBD2 identical over 13 bases. Per germline, CDR1 SGHNT and CDR2 YYREEE (reference sequence). This CDR3 region has 17 residues. With V trimmed by 0 bases and J by 9 bases, 9 bases remained unmatched. The CDR3 sequence: CASSLAKLAGGQGEQFF. Here the CDR3 DNA reads TGTGCCAGCAGCTTGGCCAAACTAGCGGGAGGGCAGGGTGAGCAGTTCTTC.

The sample holds one count of this clone. V usage is TRBV19 and J usage is TRBJ1-2; possibly TRBD1 for D (6 bases). CDR3 length: 13 amino acids. V was clipped by 2 bases and J by 8 bases, with 12 bases between them. CDR1 and CDR2 (germline): LNHDA, SQIVND (reference sequence). The CDR3 region is CASSIQGKGGYTF. CDR3 DNA sequence: TGTGCCAGTAGTATACAGGGGAAAGGGGGCTACACCTTC.

This clone was detected only a few times. This sequence joins TRBV6-5 and TRBJ1-2; 9 nucleotides align to TRBD1. The junction had 9 bases not matched to a gene; V was cut back by 5 bases and J by 8 bases. The CDR3 runs 14 residues. Per germline, CDR1 MNHEY and CDR2 SVGAGI. The CDR3 sequence is CASSPAGQGGGYTF. The CDR3 nucleotides are TGTGCCAGCAGTCCGGCGGGACAGGGAGGCGGCTACACCTTC.

This sequence joins TRBV7-2 and TRBJ1-1; 8 bases fit TRBD1. Germline CDR1 reads SGHTA; CDR2 reads FQGNSA. This CDR3 is 14 amino acids long. V dropped 6 bases and J dropped 5; count of bases not matched to a gene: 8. The CDR3 bases are TGTGCCAGCAGACAACCAGGGGGCAGGACTGAAGCTTTCTTT. Protein: CASRQPGGRTEAFF.